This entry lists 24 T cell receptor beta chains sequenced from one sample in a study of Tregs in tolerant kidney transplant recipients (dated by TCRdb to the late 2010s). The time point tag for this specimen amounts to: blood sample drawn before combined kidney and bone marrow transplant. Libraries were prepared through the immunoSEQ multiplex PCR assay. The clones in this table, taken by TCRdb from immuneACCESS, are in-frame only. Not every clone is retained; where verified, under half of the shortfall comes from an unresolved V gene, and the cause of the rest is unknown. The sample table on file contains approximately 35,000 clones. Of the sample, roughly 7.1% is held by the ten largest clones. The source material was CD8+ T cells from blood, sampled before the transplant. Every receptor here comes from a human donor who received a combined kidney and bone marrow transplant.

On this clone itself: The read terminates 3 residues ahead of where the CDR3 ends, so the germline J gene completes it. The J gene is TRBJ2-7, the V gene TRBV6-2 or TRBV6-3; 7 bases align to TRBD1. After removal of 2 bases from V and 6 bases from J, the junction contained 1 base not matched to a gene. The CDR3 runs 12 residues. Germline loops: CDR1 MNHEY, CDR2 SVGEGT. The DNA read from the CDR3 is TGTGCCAGCAGTTACGGGACAGTCGAG. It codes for CASSYGTVE. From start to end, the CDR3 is CASSYGTVEQYF.

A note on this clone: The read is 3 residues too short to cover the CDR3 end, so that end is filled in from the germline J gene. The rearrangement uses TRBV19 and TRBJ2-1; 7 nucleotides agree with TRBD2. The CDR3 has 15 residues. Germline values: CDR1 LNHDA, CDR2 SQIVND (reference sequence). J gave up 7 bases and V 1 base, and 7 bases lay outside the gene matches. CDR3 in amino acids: CASSIGPGGINEQFF. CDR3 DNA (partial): TGTGCCAGTAGTATAGGGCCGGGGGGTATAAATGAG.

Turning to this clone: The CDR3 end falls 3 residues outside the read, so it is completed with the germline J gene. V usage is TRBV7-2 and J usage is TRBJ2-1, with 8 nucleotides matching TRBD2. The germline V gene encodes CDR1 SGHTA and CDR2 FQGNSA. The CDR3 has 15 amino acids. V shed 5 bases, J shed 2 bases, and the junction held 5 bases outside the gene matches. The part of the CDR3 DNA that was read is TGTGCCAGCAGCCAAACTAGCGGCCCCTACAATGAG. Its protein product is CASSQTSGPYNE. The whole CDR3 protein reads CASSQTSGPYNEQFF.

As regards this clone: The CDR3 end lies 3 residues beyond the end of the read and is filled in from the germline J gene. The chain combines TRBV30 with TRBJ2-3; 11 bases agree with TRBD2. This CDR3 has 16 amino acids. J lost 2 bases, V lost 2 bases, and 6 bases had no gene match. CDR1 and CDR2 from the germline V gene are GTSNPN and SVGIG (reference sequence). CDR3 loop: CAWSPWTSGSTDTQYF. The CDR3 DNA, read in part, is TGTGCCTGGAGTCCCTGGACTAGCGGGTCCACAGATACG.

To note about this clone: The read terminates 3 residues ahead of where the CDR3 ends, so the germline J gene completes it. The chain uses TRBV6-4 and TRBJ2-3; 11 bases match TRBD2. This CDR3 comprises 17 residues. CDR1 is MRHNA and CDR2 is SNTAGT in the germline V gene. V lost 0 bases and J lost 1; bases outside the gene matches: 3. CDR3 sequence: CASSDSATSGGTDTQYF. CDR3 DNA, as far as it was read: TGTGCCAGCAGTGACTCCGCGACTAGCGGGGGCACAGATACG.

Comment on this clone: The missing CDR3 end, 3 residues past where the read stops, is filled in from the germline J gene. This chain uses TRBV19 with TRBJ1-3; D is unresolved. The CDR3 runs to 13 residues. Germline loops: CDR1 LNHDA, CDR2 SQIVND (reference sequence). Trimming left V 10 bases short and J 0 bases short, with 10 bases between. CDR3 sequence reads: CATTASSGNTIYF. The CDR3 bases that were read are TGTGCCACCACAGCTTCCTCTGGAAACACC.

The part of the CDR3 DNA that was read is TGTGCCAGCAGCTACAGGACTAGCGGGACAGATGAG. Protein: CASSYRTSGTDE. The full CDR3 protein is CASSYRTSGTDEQFF. The rearrangement uses TRBV7-9 and TRBJ2-1, with 12 bases that match TRBD2. The read stops 3 residues short of the end of the CDR3; the missing end is completed from the germline J gene. V was pared by 4 bases and J by 8 bases, with 6 bases of the junction left unmatched. Germline V gene data show CDR1 as SEHNR and CDR2 as FQNEAQ (reference sequence). The CDR3 contains 15 residues.

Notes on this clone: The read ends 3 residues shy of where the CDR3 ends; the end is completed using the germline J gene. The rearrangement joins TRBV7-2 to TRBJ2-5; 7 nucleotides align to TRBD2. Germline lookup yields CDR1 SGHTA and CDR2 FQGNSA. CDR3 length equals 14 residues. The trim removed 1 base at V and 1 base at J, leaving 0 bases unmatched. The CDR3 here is CASSLGGGQETQYF. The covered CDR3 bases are TGTGCCAGCAGCTTAGGGGGGGGCCAAGAGACC.

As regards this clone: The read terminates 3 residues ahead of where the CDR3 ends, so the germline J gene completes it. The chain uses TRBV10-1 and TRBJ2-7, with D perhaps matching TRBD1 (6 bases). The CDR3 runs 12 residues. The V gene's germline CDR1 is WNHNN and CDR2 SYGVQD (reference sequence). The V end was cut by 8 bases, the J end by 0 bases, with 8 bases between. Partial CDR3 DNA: TGCGCCAGCGGGGACACCTCCTACGAG. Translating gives CASGDTSYE. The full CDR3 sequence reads CASGDTSYEQYF.

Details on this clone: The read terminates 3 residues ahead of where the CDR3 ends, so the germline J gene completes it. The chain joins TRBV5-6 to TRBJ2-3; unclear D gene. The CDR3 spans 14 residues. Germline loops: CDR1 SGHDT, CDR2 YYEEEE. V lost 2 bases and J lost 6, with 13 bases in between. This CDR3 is CASSFIQLGDTQYF. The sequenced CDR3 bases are TGTGCCAGCAGCTTTATTCAATTAGGGGATACG.

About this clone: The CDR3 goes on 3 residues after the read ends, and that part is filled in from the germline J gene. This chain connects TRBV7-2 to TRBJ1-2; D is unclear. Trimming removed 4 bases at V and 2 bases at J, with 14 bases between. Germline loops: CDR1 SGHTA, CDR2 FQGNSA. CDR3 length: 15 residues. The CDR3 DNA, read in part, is TGTGCCAGCAGCTACCTAGGCGAATTGAACTATGGC. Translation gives CASSYLGELNYG. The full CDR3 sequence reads CASSYLGELNYGYTF.

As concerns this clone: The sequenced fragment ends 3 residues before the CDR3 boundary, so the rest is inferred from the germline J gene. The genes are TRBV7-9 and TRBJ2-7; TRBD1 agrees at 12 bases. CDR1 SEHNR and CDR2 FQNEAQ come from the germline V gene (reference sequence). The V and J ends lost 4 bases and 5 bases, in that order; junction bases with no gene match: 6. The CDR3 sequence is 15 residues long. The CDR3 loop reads CASSSGQGAGDEQYF. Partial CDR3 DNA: TGTGCCAGCAGCTCGGGACAGGGGGCGGGAGACGAG.

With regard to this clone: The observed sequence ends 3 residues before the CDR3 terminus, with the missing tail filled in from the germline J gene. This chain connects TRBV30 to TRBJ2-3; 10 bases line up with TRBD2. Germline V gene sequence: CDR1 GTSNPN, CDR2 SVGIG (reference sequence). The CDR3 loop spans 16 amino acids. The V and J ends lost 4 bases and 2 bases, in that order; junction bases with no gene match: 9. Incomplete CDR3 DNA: TGTGCCTGGACCCCCCCACTAGCGGGGTCCACAGATACG. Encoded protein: CAWTPPLAGSTDT. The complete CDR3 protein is CAWTPPLAGSTDTQYF.

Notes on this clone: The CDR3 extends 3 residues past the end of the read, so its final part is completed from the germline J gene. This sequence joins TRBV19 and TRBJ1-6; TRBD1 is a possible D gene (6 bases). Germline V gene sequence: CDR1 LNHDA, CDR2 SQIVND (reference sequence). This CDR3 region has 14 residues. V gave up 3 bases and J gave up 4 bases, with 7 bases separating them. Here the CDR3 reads CASSMTGYNSPLHF. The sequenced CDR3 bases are TGTGCCAGTAGTATGACAGGATATAATTCACCC.

Incomplete CDR3 DNA: TGCAGTGCTTTTACCGTAGCGGGAGGGCCCCCCTACGAG. Amino acid sequence: CSAFTVAGGPPYE. The CDR3, in full, reads CSAFTVAGGPPYEQYF. V is TRBV20-1 and J is TRBJ2-7; 11 bases fit TRBD2. The read gets to within 3 residues of the CDR3 end, and the germline J gene fills in the rest. Germline trimming cut 5 bases from V and 2 bases from J; bases unmatched to any gene: 11. The CDR3 length is 16 residues. Germline CDR1 is DFQATT and CDR2 is SNEGSKA (reference sequence).

The CDR3 region is CSASPEGRLEAFF. CDR3 DNA, as far as it was read: TGCAGTGCTAGCCCCGAAGGTCGATTAGAA. The V call is TRBV20-1, the J call TRBJ1-1; D uncertain. Read sequence stops 3 residues before the CDR3 end, and the germline J gene provides the missing end. Germline CDR1 reads DFQATT; CDR2 reads SNEGSKA (reference sequence). The CDR3 totals 13 residues.

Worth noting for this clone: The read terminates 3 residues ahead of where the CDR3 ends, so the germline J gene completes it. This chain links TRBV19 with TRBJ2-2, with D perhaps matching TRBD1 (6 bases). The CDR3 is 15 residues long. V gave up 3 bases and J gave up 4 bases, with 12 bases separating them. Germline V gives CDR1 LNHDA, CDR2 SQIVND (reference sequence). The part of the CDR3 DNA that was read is TGTGCCAGTAGTATCGTCACAGGGACCACCGGGGAG. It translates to CASSIVTGTTGE. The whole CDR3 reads CASSIVTGTTGELFF. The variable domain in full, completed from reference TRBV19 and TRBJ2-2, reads DGGITQSPKYLFRKEGQNVTLSCEQNLNHDAMYWYRQDPGQGLRLIYYSQIVNDFQKGDIAEGYSVSREKKESFPLTVTSAQKNPTAFYLCASSIVTGTTGELFFGEGSRLTVL.

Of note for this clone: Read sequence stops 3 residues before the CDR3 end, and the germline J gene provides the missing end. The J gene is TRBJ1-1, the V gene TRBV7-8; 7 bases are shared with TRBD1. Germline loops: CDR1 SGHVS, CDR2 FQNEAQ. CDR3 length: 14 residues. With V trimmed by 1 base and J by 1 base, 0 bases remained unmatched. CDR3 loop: CASSLGQGNTEAFF. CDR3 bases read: TGTGCCAGCAGCTTAGGACAGGGGAACACTGAA.

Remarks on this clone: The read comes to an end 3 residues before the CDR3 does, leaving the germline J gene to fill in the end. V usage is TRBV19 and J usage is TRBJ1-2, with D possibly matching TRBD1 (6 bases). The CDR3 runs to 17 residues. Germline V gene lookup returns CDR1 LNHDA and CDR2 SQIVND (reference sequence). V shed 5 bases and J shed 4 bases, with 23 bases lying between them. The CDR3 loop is CASSPLDQQGSGYGYTF. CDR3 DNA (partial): TGTGCCAGTAGTCCCCTAGACCAACAGGGCTCCGGCTATGGC.

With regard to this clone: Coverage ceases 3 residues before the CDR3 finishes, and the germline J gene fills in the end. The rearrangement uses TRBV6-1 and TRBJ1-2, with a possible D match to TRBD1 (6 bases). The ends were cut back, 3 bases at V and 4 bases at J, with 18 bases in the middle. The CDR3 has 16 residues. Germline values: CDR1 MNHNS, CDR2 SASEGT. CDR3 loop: CASSEEGGARFYGYTF. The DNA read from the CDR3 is TGTGCCAGCAGTGAGGAAGGGGGGGCTCGATTCTATGGC.

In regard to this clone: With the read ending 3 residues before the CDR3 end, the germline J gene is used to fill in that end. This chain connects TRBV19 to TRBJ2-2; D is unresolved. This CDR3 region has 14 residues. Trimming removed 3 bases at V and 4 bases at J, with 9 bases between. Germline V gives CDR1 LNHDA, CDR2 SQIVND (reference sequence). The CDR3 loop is CASSMVGFTGELFF. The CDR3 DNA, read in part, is TGTGCCAGTAGTATGGTAGGGTTCACCGGGGAG.

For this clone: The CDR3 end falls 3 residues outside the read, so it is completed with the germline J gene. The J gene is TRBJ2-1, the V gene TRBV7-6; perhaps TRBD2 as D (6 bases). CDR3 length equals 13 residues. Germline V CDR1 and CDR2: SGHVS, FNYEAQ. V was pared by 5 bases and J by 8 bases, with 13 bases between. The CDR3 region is CASSNGPGDEQFF. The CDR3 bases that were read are TGTGCCAGCAGCAACGGTCCGGGGGATGAG. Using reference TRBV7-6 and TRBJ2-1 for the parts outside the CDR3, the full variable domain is GAGVSQSPRYKVTKRGQDVALRCDPISGHVSLYWYRQALGQGPEFLTYFNYEAQQDKSGLPNDRFSAERPEGSISTLTIQRTEQRDSAMYRCASSNGPGDEQFFGPGTRLTVL.

The DNA read from the CDR3 is TGCGCCAGCAGCCCTCGCATTATGGCAACAGATACG. Its protein product is CASSPRIMATDT. The entire CDR3 protein reads CASSPRIMATDTQYF. The V gene is TRBV5-1, the J gene TRBJ2-3; D unclear. The read finishes 3 residues shy of the CDR3 end, and the germline J gene is used to complete it. Trimming shortened V by 4 bases and J by 3 bases, and 15 bases separated the two germline ends. The CDR3 consists of 15 residues. Looked up from germline, CDR1 is SGHRS and CDR2 is YFSETQ.

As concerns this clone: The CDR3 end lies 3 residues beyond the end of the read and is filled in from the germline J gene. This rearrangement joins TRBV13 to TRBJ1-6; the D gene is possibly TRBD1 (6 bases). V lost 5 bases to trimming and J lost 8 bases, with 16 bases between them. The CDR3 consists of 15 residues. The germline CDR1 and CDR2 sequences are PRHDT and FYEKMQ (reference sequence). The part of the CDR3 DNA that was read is TGTGCCAGCAGCCCCCCCGGGGGGCCGGATTCACCC. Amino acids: CASSPPGGPDSP. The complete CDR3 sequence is CASSPPGGPDSPLHF.